These 2 T cell receptor beta chains share one sample of origin, sequenced in a study of T cells in localized non-small cell lung cancer. Sequencing used immunoSEQ multiplex PCR; TCRdb keeps in-frame clones, though not all of them. The sample lists more than 100,000 clones; more than 70% were seen once. Sequences were derived from peripheral blood, sampled before any cancer treatment. The receptor set was obtained from a female donor over 55 with stage I lung adenocarcinoma.

The chain links TRBV9 to TRBJ2-3, with 7 bases aligning to TRBD1. The V gene's germline CDR1 is SGDLS and CDR2 YYNGEE. The V segment lost 0 bases and the J segment 2 bases; nucleotides outside the gene matches: 6. The CDR3 runs 16 residues. The CDR3, as DNA: TGTGCCAGCAGCGTAGGGACAGGCCGTAACACAGATACGCAGTATTTT. This translates into CASSVGTGRNTDTQYF. Complete variable domain (other parts from reference TRBV9 and TRBJ2-3): DSGVTQTPKHLITATGQRVTLRCSPRSGDLSVYWYQQSLDQGLQFLIQYYNGEERAKGNILERFSAQQFPDLHSELNLSSLELGDSALYFCASSVGTGRNTDTQYFGPGTRLTVL.

J is TRBJ2-1 and V is TRBV10-2, with no clear D. Germline-derived CDR1 and CDR2 are WSHSY and SAAADI. This CDR3 spans 11 amino acids. The V end was cut by 6 bases, the J end by 8 bases, with 8 bases between. The CDR3 loop is CASRVMDEQFF. DNA for the CDR3: TGCGCCAGCAGGGTCATGGATGAGCAGTTCTTC.